The T cell receptor (beta chain) under discussion was sequenced for a study of CD8+CD57+ T cells in acquired aplastic anemia. As for the study in general: Across the sorted CD4+ and CD8+ cells, DNA amounts averaged roughly 3.5 ug. Healthy-donor CD4+ cells averaged roughly 10.8 million reads.

This CDR3 contains 14 residues. CDR1 MNHNY and CDR2 SVGAGI come from the germline V gene (reference sequence). Trimming stripped 3 bases from V and 4 bases from J, with 11 bases between. Regarding this clonotype: What it binds is not known. A much larger clone differs by one base, so this may be a read error.

Study-wide findings and caveats: Some 31 sequences, all CD8+ CDR3, were shared between patients and controls. CD8+ Simpson's diversity in patients was not significantly different from that in controls.

Genomic DNA acted as the template from which TCR beta VDJ combination and CDR3 sequence profiling were carried out. MiXCR, applied by TCRdb to the reads, yields one record per CDR3 protein. This table holds fewer than 250,000 distinct CDR3 sequences, roughly half found once. The chain links TRBV6-6 to TRBJ2-3; D unclear. Sequencing input: sorted CD4+, CD8+, or CD8+CD57+ T cells (not recorded which) from PBMCs. The receptor was derived from a human donor in good health, serving as a control. The DNA of the CDR3 is TGTGCCAGCAGTTATTCCACCTTCGCAGATACGCAGTATTTT. Its protein product is CASSYSTFADTQYF.